These 32 T cell receptor beta chains were sequenced from one sample in a study of blood T cell repertoires in COVID-19. The assay was immunoSEQ multiplex PCR, and TCRdb's table has in-frame clones only and misses some. The sample carries 95,000 to 100,000 clones, 70% to 85% recorded once. The sequencing input was peripheral blood. The receptor source for this set is a man aged 65 to 79 with acute or convalescent COVID-19.

The chain couples TRBV12-3 or TRBV12-4 to TRBJ1-1; no firm D call. V shed 7 bases and J shed 7 bases, with 16 bases lying between them. The CDR3 is 13 residues long. The CDR3 region is CASKQYTLNEAFF. The CDR3 nucleotides are TGTGCCAGCAAACAGTACACCCTTAATGAAGCTTTCTTT.

This clone appeared once. The chain is built from TRBV7-3 and TRBJ2-2; the D is unclear. This CDR3 region has 12 residues. Per germline, CDR1 SGHTA and CDR2 FQGTGA. V gave up 6 bases and J gave up 4 bases, with 6 bases separating them. This CDR3 reads CASSRSTGELFF. The CDR3, as DNA: TGTGCCAGCAGTCGCAGCACCGGGGAGCTGTTTTTT.

This chain's CDR3 is CASSQNLAGGPPYEQYF. The CDR3 region has the DNA TGTGCCAGCAGCCAAAACCTAGCGGGAGGGCCCCCCTACGAGCAGTACTTC. V and J are TRBV4-2 and TRBJ2-7, with 12 bases that match TRBD2. CDR3 length equals 17 residues. CDR1 and CDR2 (germline): LGHNA, YNFKEQ. J gave up 2 bases and V 2 bases, and 7 bases lay outside the gene matches.

The gene calls are TRBV7-2 and TRBJ2-2, with unresolved D. V lost 4 bases, J lost 5 bases, and 8 bases lay in between. This CDR3 is 13 amino acids long. Germline V gene sequence: CDR1 SGHTA, CDR2 FQGNSA. The CDR3 DNA follows: TGTGCCAGCAGCTCGACTGATACCGGGGAGCTGTTTTTT. It encodes CASSSTDTGELFF.

The table lists this clone with a count of one. This chain joins TRBV5-1 and TRBJ2-7; 9 bases match TRBD1. Germline V gene data show CDR1 as SGHRS and CDR2 as YFSETQ. The CDR3 spans 13 residues. The ends lost 5 bases at V and 3 bases at J; junction bases unmatched: 3. The CDR3 region has the DNA TGCGCCAGCAGTTCGGGACAGGGCTACGAGCAGTACTTC. Translated: CASSSGQGYEQYF.

This rearrangement joins TRBV28 to TRBJ1-2; no definite D call. The V and J ends lost 10 bases and 0 bases respectively, with 15 bases between them. The CDR3 has 14 amino acids. Germline V gene data show CDR1 as MDHEN and CDR2 as SYDVKM. The CDR3 DNA sequence: TGTGCCATCCGCACGGGGTTTTCTAACTATGGCTACACCTTC. Encoded protein: CAIRTGFSNYGYTF.

This clone was seen a handful of times. The chain couples TRBV6-6 to TRBJ1-2; D uncertain. This CDR3 region has 14 residues. The germline CDR1 and CDR2 sequences are MNHNY and SVGAGI (reference sequence). V was clipped by 2 bases and J by 3 bases, with 10 bases between them. The CDR3 coding sequence is TGTGCCAGCAGTTACCTCCGGGAAGACTATGGCTACACCTTC. It yields the protein CASSYLREDYGYTF.

The J gene is TRBJ1-5, the V gene TRBV6-5; TRBD1 aligns across 7 bases. Trimming at V came to 10 bases and at J to 5 bases, leaving 14 bases not matched to a gene. The CDR3 is 15 residues long. Germline-derived CDR1 and CDR2 are MNHEY and SVGAGI. The CDR3 sequence: CATVAATGKYQPQHF. Written as DNA, the CDR3 is TGTGCCACCGTTGCGGCGACAGGGAAATATCAGCCCCAGCATTTT.

V is TRBV5-1 and J is TRBJ2-7; D is uncertain. CDR1 and CDR2 (germline): SGHRS, YFSETQ. CDR3 length equals 11 residues. V was pared by 3 bases and J by 2 bases, with 3 bases between. The CDR3 DNA reads as TGCGCCAGCAGCTCAGCCTACGAGCAGTACTTC. This sequence encodes CASSSAYEQYF.

This clone appeared a few times. This sequence joins TRBV12-3 or TRBV12-4 and TRBJ1-1; D gene unclear. V was trimmed by 9 bases and J by 7 bases, leaving 12 bases between them. The CDR3 length is 11 residues. The CDR3, as DNA: TGTGCCAGTCAGAGGAAATTTGAAGCTTTCTTT. It codes for CASQRKFEAFF.

The chain couples TRBV6-2 or TRBV6-3 to TRBJ2-5, with 13 bases that match TRBD2. Per germline, CDR1 MNHEY and CDR2 SVGEGT. V shed 3 bases and J 1 base; nucleotides not matched to a gene: 5. The CDR3 has 17 residues. CDR3 sequence reads: CASSYGGLAGSQETQYF. Written as DNA, the CDR3 is TGTGCCAGCAGTTATGGGGGACTAGCGGGATCCCAAGAGACCCAGTACTTC.

The rearrangement joins TRBV7-9 to TRBJ2-1; D gene unclear. The V end lost 2 bases, the J end lost 8 bases, and 13 bases lay between the germline ends. Germline CDR1 and CDR2: SEHNR and FQNEAQ (reference sequence). This CDR3 contains 14 residues. CDR3 residues: CASSLSLERDEQFF. CDR3 sequence (DNA): TGTGCCAGCAGCTTATCTCTAGAAAGAGATGAGCAGTTCTTC.

This chain connects TRBV11-2 to TRBJ2-7; possible D gene TRBD1, 5 bases. The length of the CDR3 is 12 residues. Trimming pared 3 bases from V and 9 bases from J, leaving 12 bases between. Germline values: CDR1 SGHAT, CDR2 FQNNGV. CDR3: CASSLAGLVQYF. The CDR3 nucleotides read TGTGCCAGCAGCTTGGCAGGGTTAGTGCAGTACTTC.

The chain is built from TRBV27 and TRBJ1-2, with D perhaps TRBD1 (6 bases). Trimming stripped 6 bases from V and 4 bases from J, with 12 bases between. Germline-derived CDR1 and CDR2 are MNHEY and SMNVEV (reference sequence). The CDR3 is 13 residues long. CDR3 amino acids: CASSQTGLYGYTF. The CDR3 DNA reads TGTGCCAGCAGCCAGACAGGCCTCTATGGCTACACCTTC.

The rearrangement joins TRBV6-1 to TRBJ2-3, with 8 nucleotides matching TRBD2. V shed 2 bases and J 4 bases; nucleotides not matched to a gene: 11. CDR3 length: 17 residues. Germline CDR1 reads MNHNS; CDR2 reads SASEGT. CDR3 bases: TGTGCCAGCAGTGAAAGTCGGGGGGGCTCAAATCCAGATACGCAGTATTTT. Protein: CASSESRGGSNPDTQYF.

The rearrangement links TRBV11-2 to TRBJ2-7; 9 bases are a match to TRBD2. The germline V gene encodes CDR1 SGHAT and CDR2 FQNNGV. J lost 6 bases, V lost 5 bases, and 11 bases had no gene match. This CDR3 contains 15 residues. DNA of the CDR3: TGTGCCAGCAGCCTCGGCGGACTAGCGAGTGGCGAGCAGTACTTC. This encodes CASSLGGLASGEQYF.

The chain couples TRBV3-1 (or the pseudogene TRBV3-2) to TRBJ2-1; TRBD2 aligns across 13 bases. CDR1 and CDR2 (germline): LGHDT, YNNKEL (reference sequence). The CDR3 has 15 residues. V dropped 1 base and J dropped 14; count of bases not matched to a gene: 8. The CDR3 region has the DNA TGTGCCAGCAGCCAAGCACTAGCGGGGGGGCTGCGGGAGTTCTTC. Protein product: CASSQALAGGLREFF.

The rearrangement links TRBV3-1 (or the pseudogene TRBV3-2) to TRBJ1-2, with D possibly being TRBD1 (6 bases). Trimming shortened V by 0 bases and J by 0 bases, and 11 bases separated the two germline ends. CDR1 and CDR2 (germline): LGHDT, YNNKEL (reference sequence). CDR3 length: 16 amino acids. As DNA, the CDR3 is TGTGCCAGCAGCCAAGATAGGAGGACAGCTAACTATGGCTACACCTTC. It codes for CASSQDRRTANYGYTF.

The rearrangement uses TRBV5-4 and TRBJ2-3; D ambiguous. This CDR3 region has 15 residues. Between the trimmed V and J ends, which lost 2 bases and 0 bases, there was a span of 10 bases. Germline V lookup: CDR1 SGHNT, CDR2 YYREEE (reference sequence). CDR3 region: CASSLSSTSTDTQYF. Written as DNA, the CDR3 is TGTGCCAGCAGCTTAAGTAGCACTAGCACAGATACGCAGTATTTT.

The chain employs TRBV5-1 and TRBJ2-5; 7 bases agree with TRBD2. The CDR3 covers 16 residues. V was pared by 2 bases and J by 1 base, with 8 bases of the junction left unmatched. From germline, CDR1 is SGHRS and CDR2 YFSETQ. The DNA of the CDR3 is TGCGCCAGCAGCTTCGGGTCTAGCGGTCCCCAAGAGACCCAGTACTTC. Translated: CASSFGSSGPQETQYF.

The V call is TRBV28, the J call TRBJ1-1; the D gene is possibly TRBD1 (5 bases). CDR1 and CDR2 from the germline V gene are MDHEN and SYDVKM. This CDR3 spans 17 amino acids. V was trimmed by 8 bases and J by 3 bases, leaving 25 bases between them. The CDR3 here is CASRPPRGQPGDTEAFF. DNA of the CDR3: TGTGCCAGCCGGCCCCCTAGGGGTCAACCTGGGGACACTGAAGCTTTCTTT.

The chain joins TRBV3-1 (or the pseudogene TRBV3-2) to TRBJ2-1, with 8 bases that match TRBD2. This CDR3 has 17 amino acids. The germline V gene has CDR1 LGHDT and CDR2 YNNKEL (reference sequence). V shed 8 bases and J 2 bases; nucleotides not matched to a gene: 14. CDR3 sequence: CASAYGHRGRPYNEQFF. The CDR3 bases are TGTGCCAGCGCATACGGCCACCGCGGGAGGCCCTACAATGAGCAGTTCTTC.

In this sample, this clone turned up once. The chain has TRBV7-3 and TRBJ2-2, with 7 bases identical to TRBD2. Germline loops: CDR1 SGHTA, CDR2 FQGTGA. J was trimmed by 4 bases and V by 0 bases; bases with no gene match: 5. CDR3 length equals 16 residues. The CDR3 DNA reads TGTGCCAGCAGCTTAACGGGGTCTAGCGGCACCGGGGAGCTGTTTTTT. It encodes CASSLTGSSGTGELFF.

CDR3 protein: CASKETSAADTQYF. The CDR3 DNA reads as TGTGCCAGCAAAGAGACTAGCGCTGCAGATACGCAGTATTTT. This sequence joins TRBV2 and TRBJ2-3; TRBD2 matches at 8 bases. CDR3 length: 14 amino acids. Losses at the gene ends were 7 bases for V and 4 bases for J; bases not matched to a gene: 7. CDR1 is SNHLY, CDR2 FYNNEI, per germline. Full variable domain (remainder filled in from reference TRBV2 and TRBJ2-3): EPEVTQTPSHQVTQMGQEVILRCVPISNHLYFYWYRQILGQKVEFLVSFYNNEISEKSEIFDDQFSVERPDGSNFTLKIRSTKLEDSAMYFCASKETSAADTQYFGPGTRLTVL.

As regards this clone: The junction departs from the called germline gene at one end, perhaps through a read error. This chain connects TRBV28 to TRBJ2-4; a possible D gene is TRBD2 (5 bases). Germline loops: CDR1 MDHEN, CDR2 SYDVKM. This CDR3 spans 12 amino acids. CDR3 bases: TGTGCCAGCAGTTTAGCCTCGGGGATGGTGGACTTC. Amino acid sequence: CASSLASGMVDF.

The chain couples TRBV19 to TRBJ2-7, with D perhaps TRBD2 (5 bases). Per germline, CDR1 LNHDA and CDR2 SQIVND (reference sequence). This CDR3 region has 14 residues. With 7 bases removed from V and 6 bases from J, the gap between germline ends came to 19 bases. CDR3 residues: CASTRNEGASEQYF. For the CDR3, the DNA is TGTGCCAGTACCCGTAACGAGGGTGCATCCGAGCAGTACTTC.

The chain uses TRBV6-5 and TRBJ2-1; 11 bases map to TRBD2. This CDR3 region has 15 residues. V trimming: 1 base; J trimming: 7 bases; junction bases outside the gene matches: 3. From germline, CDR1 is MNHEY and CDR2 SVGAGI. CDR3 in DNA: TGTGCCAGCAGTTACTGGGCTAGCGGGGGGAATGAGCAGTTCTTC. As protein: CASSYWASGGNEQFF.

The rearrangement links TRBV6-5 to TRBJ1-2; D remains unclear. The CDR3 is 13 residues long. Germline V gene data show CDR1 as MNHEY and CDR2 as SVGAGI. Trimming stripped 4 bases from V and 0 bases from J, with 6 bases between. DNA of the CDR3: TGTGCCAGCAGTTCGCAGTCTAACTATGGCTACACCTTC. Its translation is CASSSQSNYGYTF.

The V call is TRBV7-2, the J call TRBJ2-7; possibly TRBD1 for D (5 bases). V gave up 3 bases and J gave up 3 bases, with 12 bases separating them. The CDR3 has 14 amino acids. Germline CDR1 and CDR2: SGHTA and FQGNSA. The CDR3 DNA reads as TGTGCCAGCAGCTTGCAGGGTTTTGGCTACGAGCAGTACTTC. Translated, it gives CASSLQGFGYEQYF.

This chain links TRBV3-1 (or the pseudogene TRBV3-2) with TRBJ1-1; D possibly corresponds to TRBD1 (6 bases). V dropped 4 bases and J dropped 7 bases, with 13 bases sitting between them. Germline values: CDR1 LGHDT, CDR2 YNNKEL (reference sequence). There are 13 residues in the CDR3. CDR3 bases: TGTGCCAGCAGCCCTTCTCAGGGGTTTGAAGCTTTCTTT. Residues: CASSPSQGFEAFF.

The J gene is TRBJ2-3, the V gene TRBV20-1, with TRBD1 matching over 8 bases. CDR3 length: 14 residues. CDR1 is DFQATT, CDR2 SNEGSKA, per germline (reference sequence). J was trimmed by 1 base and V by 3 bases; bases with no gene match: 3. CDR3 coding DNA: TGCAGTGCTAGTTCCAGGGGGCGCACAGATACGCAGTATTTT. This encodes CSASSRGRTDTQYF.

The chain carries TRBV10-2 and TRBJ1-2, with 7 nucleotides matching TRBD1. The V gene's germline CDR1 is WSHSY and CDR2 SAAADI. V dropped 0 bases and J dropped 3; count of bases not matched to a gene: 10. This CDR3 has 17 residues. CDR3 residues: CASSESGLYRGDYGYTF. The CDR3 DNA follows: TGCGCCAGCAGTGAGTCGGGGCTTTACAGGGGAGACTATGGCTACACCTTC.